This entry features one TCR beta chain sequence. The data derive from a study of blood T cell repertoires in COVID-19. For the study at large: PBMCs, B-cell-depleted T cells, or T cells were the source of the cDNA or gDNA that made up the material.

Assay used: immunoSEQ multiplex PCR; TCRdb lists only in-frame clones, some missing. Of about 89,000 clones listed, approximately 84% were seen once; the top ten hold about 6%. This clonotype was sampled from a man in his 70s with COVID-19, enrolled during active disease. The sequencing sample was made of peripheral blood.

The CDR3 DNA reads as TGCGCCAGCAGCCAAGACGGGACAGTCGGGCTCGGCTACACCTTC. Its translation: CASSQDGTVGLGYTF. This chain connects TRBV4-1 to TRBJ1-2, with 7 bases lining up with TRBD1. There are 15 residues in the CDR3. V gave up 0 bases and J gave up 8 bases; unmatched junction bases: 9. The germline V gene encodes CDR1 MGHRA and CDR2 YSYEKL.